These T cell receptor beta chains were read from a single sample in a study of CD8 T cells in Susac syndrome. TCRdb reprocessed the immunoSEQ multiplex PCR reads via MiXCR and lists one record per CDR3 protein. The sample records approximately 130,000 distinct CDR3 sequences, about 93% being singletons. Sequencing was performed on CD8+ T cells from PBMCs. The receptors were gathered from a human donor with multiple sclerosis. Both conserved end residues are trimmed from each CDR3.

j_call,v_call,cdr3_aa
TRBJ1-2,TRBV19,ASSPTLYYGYT
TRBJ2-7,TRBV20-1,SARPRPSGKIYEQY
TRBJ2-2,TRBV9,ASSAGTSRAGELF
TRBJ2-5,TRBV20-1,SARADRHYPAPQETQY
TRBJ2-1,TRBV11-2,ASSLEGGMEQF
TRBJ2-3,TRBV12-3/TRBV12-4,ASSPLASTDTQY
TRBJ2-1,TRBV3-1,ASSQDSRTGDGSGSSYNEQF
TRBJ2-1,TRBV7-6,ASMQGENNEQF
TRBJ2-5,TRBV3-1,ASSQVSSGLAPMGTQY
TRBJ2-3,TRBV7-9,ASSPLLAENTDTQY
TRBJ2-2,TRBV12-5,ASGATLNTGELF
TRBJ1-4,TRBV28,ASSSFGGLGEKLF
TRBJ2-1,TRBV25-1,ASAGEDPNNEQF
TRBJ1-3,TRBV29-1,SGNDRDGLNTIY
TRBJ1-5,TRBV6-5,ASSYDSNQPQH
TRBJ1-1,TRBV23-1,ASSPTVGIDRGRTTEAF
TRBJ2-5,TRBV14,ASSQGEWVEETQY
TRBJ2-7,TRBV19,ASSFATNYEQY
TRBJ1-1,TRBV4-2,ASRGNGPNTEAF
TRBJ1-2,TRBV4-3,ASSQDGTANYGYT
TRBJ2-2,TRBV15,ATSRVSFGVGGELF
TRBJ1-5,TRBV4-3,ASSQESYRGSSSNQPQH
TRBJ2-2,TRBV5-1,ASSYTGGRFTGELF